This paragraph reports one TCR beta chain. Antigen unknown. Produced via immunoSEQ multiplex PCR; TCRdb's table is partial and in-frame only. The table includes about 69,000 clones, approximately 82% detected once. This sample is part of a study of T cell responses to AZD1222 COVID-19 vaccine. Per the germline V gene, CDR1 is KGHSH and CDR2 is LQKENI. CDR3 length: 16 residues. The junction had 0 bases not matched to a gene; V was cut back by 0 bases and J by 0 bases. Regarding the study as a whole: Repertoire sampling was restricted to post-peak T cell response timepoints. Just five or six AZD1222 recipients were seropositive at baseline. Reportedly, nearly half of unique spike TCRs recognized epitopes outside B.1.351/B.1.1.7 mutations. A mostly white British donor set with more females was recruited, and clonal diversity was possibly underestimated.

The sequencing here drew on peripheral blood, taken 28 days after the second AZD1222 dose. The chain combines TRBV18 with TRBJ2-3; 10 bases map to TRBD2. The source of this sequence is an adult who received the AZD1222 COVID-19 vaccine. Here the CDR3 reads CASSPPTSGSTDTQYF. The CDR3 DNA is TGTGCCAGCTCACCACCGACTAGCGGGAGCACAGATACGCAGTATTTT. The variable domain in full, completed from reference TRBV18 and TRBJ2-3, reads NAGVMQNPRHLVRRRGQEARLRCSPMKGHSHVYWYRQLPEEGLKFMVYLQKENIIDESGMPKERFSAEFPKEGPSILRIQQVVRGDSAAYFCASSPPTSGSTDTQYFGPGTRLTVL.